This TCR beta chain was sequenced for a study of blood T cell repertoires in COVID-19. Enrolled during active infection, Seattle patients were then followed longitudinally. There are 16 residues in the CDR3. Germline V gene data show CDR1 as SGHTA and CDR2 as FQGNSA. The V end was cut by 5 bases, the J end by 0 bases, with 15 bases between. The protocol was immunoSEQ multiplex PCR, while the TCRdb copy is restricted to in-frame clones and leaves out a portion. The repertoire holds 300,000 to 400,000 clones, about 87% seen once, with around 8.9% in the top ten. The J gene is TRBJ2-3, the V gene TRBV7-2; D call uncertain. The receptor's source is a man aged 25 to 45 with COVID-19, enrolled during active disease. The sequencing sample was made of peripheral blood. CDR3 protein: CASSQNPGSSTDTQYF. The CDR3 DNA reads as TGTGCCAGCAGCCAAAACCCCGGGTCGAGCACAGATACGCAGTATTTT.